The T cell receptor (beta chain) under discussion was sequenced for a study of blood T cell repertoires in COVID-19. In the study overall: Samples representing acute and convalescent COVID-19 were sourced from the United States, Italy and Spain.

Germline values: CDR1 LGHNA, CDR2 YSLEER. The CDR3 loop spans 18 amino acids. Trimming at V came to 0 bases and at J to 4 bases, leaving 11 bases not matched to a gene. This study enrolled people aged 18 to 89 from about two dozen US geographic areas. In assigning cohorts, the study relied on participant-reported clinical history. The method was immunoSEQ multiplex PCR; TCRdb's version includes in-frame clones alone and lacks a portion of them. The sample yields 200,000 to 250,000 clones, about 91% seen once. Material: PBMCs or T cells enriched from blood (not recorded which). This TCR was recovered from a man aged 18 to 29 with acute COVID-19. This chain links TRBV4-3 with TRBJ2-7; 11 nucleotides line up with TRBD2. CDR3 sequence: CASSQDLGLAGGEYEQYF. CDR3 bases: TGCGCCAGCAGCCAAGATTTAGGACTAGCGGGCGGTGAATACGAGCAGTACTTC.